A selection of T cell receptor beta chains follows, all from one sample in a study of cytotoxic CD8 clonotypes in ibrutinib-treated CLL. Using immunoSEQ multiplex PCR, the repertoire was profiled, and TCRdb retains in-frame clones only, with some absent. This table has 110,000 to 150,000 clones, roughly three quarters appearing once. Sequenced here: PBMCs, sampled after 24 months of ibrutinib treatment. These receptors all stem from a human donor with chronic lymphocytic leukemia. The conserved cysteine and the conserved F or W are not part of the CDR3 here.

V gene: TRBV18
CDR3 protein: ASSPAELNTEAF

V gene: TRBV28
CDR3 protein: ASSSGDRVHIQY

V gene: TRBV28
CDR3 protein: ASSLYSYEQY

V gene: TRBV5-5
CDR3 protein: ASTPPGQVYEQY

V gene: TRBV19
CDR3 protein: ASSWGTGAYEQY

V gene: TRBV9
CDR3 protein: ASSYGLAGDEQF

V gene: TRBV5-1
CDR3 protein: ASSLGDSRGYT

V gene: TRBV27
CDR3 protein: ASSFSRDSKNSPLH

V gene: TRBV7-6
CDR3 protein: ASSLIASGGLTYNEQF

V gene: TRBV4-3
CDR3 protein: ASSQAEFGAKGYT

V gene: TRBV29-1
CDR3 protein: SVAHTNEKLF

V gene: TRBV27
CDR3 protein: ASSLLAGSTDTQY

V gene: TRBV18
CDR3 protein: ASSPSGTYEQY

V gene: TRBV5-6
CDR3 protein: ASSPDSTQETQY

V gene: TRBV7-9
CDR3 protein: ASRLTGDTQY

V gene: TRBV10-3
CDR3 protein: AISPSSYEQY

V gene: TRBV7-3
CDR3 protein: ASSLFGSTKSSADTQY

V gene: TRBV6-6
CDR3 protein: ASILGTEAF

V gene: TRBV7-9
CDR3 protein: ASSPWTGNTGELF

V gene: TRBV9
CDR3 protein: ASSVGDNEKLF

V gene: TRBV14
CDR3 protein: ASSQGSSTNEKLF

V gene: TRBV12-5
CDR3 protein: ASGLAGEQF

V gene: TRBV4-3
CDR3 protein: ASSQEVGGVYNEQF

V gene: TRBV30
CDR3 protein: AWSVWTNTEAF